The 26 T cell receptor beta chains below all came from one sample that was sequenced in a study of cytomegalovirus exposure and HLA in healthy donors (dated by TCRdb to about 2017). Libraries were prepared through the immunoSEQ multiplex PCR assay. A mixture of 60 forward primers for TCR Vbeta segments and 13 reverse primers for TCR Jbeta segments was used in the multiplex PCR. The source is immuneACCESS, and TCRdb retained only in-frame sequences with V and J called. Part of the clones is not carried over; for the studies checked, unresolved V genes explain less than half of this, and the remainder is unexplained. The sample includes about 150,000 clones, with about four fifths observed a single time. Less than 0.4% of the sample is in the top ten clones. Sequencing was done on a sample of PBMCs. The receptors were gathered from a boy aged 2 to 9 in good health and CMV-seronegative.

V and J are TRBV27 and TRBJ2-1, with TRBD2 as a possible D gene (6 bases). Deletions cut 6 bases from V and 4 bases from J, with 16 bases between. Germline CDR1 is MNHEY and CDR2 is SMNVEV (reference sequence). The CDR3 runs to 15 residues. DNA for the CDR3: TGTGCCAGCAGAAGGGACTGGGGCCCTTACAATGAGCAGTTCTTC. It specifies CASRRDWGPYNEQFF.

The chain carries TRBV7-2 and TRBJ2-2; a possible D gene is TRBD1 (5 bases). The V gene's germline CDR1 is SGHTA and CDR2 FQGNSA. The CDR3 has 16 residues. With 1 base removed from V and 4 bases from J, the gap between germline ends came to 13 bases. The CDR3 sequence: CASSLEYSRVTGELFF. CDR3 DNA: TGTGCCAGCAGCTTAGAATATTCCAGGGTCACCGGGGAGCTGTTTTTT.

This clone turned up a few times. The V gene is TRBV4-1, the J gene TRBJ2-7; 10 bases match TRBD2. In germline, CDR1 is MGHRA, CDR2 YSYEKL. J lost 3 bases, V lost 6 bases, and 8 bases had no gene match. This CDR3 spans 15 amino acids. DNA of the CDR3: TGCGCCAGCAGTACCACTAGCGGGAATATCTACGAGCAGTACTTC. This sequence encodes CASSTTSGNIYEQYF.

This clone was detected only once. This chain links TRBV2 with TRBJ2-2; 12 bases map to TRBD2. The CDR3 totals 17 residues. Germline lookup yields CDR1 SNHLY and CDR2 FYNNEI. J lost 6 bases, V lost 1 base, and 6 bases had no gene match. CDR3: CASSEGLAGVVSGELFF. The DNA of the CDR3 is TGTGCCAGCAGTGAAGGACTAGCGGGAGTTGTCTCCGGGGAGCTGTTTTTT.

This clone showed up just a few times. The chain recombines TRBV25-1 with TRBJ1-1; D possibly corresponds to TRBD1 (6 bases). The ends were cut back, 6 bases at V and 3 bases at J, with 14 bases in the middle. The germline gives CDR1 MGHDK, CDR2 SYGVNS. The CDR3 has 14 residues. In nucleotides, the CDR3 is TGTGCCAGCAGAACAGGGAGAGGGCACACTGAAGCTTTCTTT. As protein: CASRTGRGHTEAFF.

The CDR3 reads CASSRGGTQYF. The CDR3 nucleotides are TGTGCCAGCTCAAGAGGAGGTACGCAGTATTTT. This chain joins TRBV19 and TRBJ2-3, with D possibly being TRBD2 (5 bases). The CDR3 runs to 11 residues. The germline CDR1 and CDR2 sequences are LNHDA and SQIVND (reference sequence). V gave up 9 bases and J gave up 8 bases, with 12 bases separating them.

This clone was detected only once. The CDR3 spells CASSLAVKGALVTDTQYF. DNA of the CDR3: TGCGCCAGCAGCTTGGCCGTTAAGGGGGCCTTGGTCACAGATACGCAGTATTTT. The chain couples TRBV5-1 to TRBJ2-3, with 7 nucleotides matching TRBD1. The trim removed 0 bases at V and 2 bases at J, leaving 12 bases unmatched. This CDR3 has 18 amino acids. Germline loops: CDR1 SGHRS, CDR2 YFSETQ.

CDR3 amino acids: CASSESSTDEQFF. Here the CDR3 DNA reads TGTGCCAGCAGTGAATCCAGTACCGATGAGCAGTTCTTC. The chain recombines TRBV25-1 with TRBJ2-1; D remains unclear. The CDR3 runs to 13 residues. Germline assignment: CDR1 MGHDK and CDR2 SYGVNS. The germline V and J ends were trimmed by 1 base and 8 bases, with 9 bases remaining between them.

This clone was recorded a few times. The rearrangement uses TRBV6-5 and TRBJ2-7; 11 positions agree with TRBD2. From germline, CDR1 is MNHEY and CDR2 SVGAGI. The V and J ends lost 6 bases and 7 bases, in that order; junction bases with no gene match: 11. The CDR3 runs to 15 residues. DNA for the CDR3: TGTGCCAGCAGCCTAACTAGCGGGAGATCGAAAGAGCAGTACTTC. It codes for CASSLTSGRSKEQYF.

The V call is TRBV7-8, the J call TRBJ2-2; no clear D. Germline V gene data show CDR1 as SGHVS and CDR2 as FQNEAQ. The CDR3 runs to 13 residues. Trimming removed 5 bases from V and 6 bases from J, with 10 bases in between. CDR3 amino acids: CASSISLPGELFF. The DNA for the CDR3 is TGTGCCAGCAGCATTAGTCTCCCCGGGGAGCTGTTTTTT. Variable domain in full (rest from reference TRBV7-8 and TRBJ2-2): GAGVSQSPRYKVAKRGQDVALRCDPISGHVSLFWYQQALGQGPEFLTYFQNEAQLDKSGLPSDRFFAERPEGSVSTLKIQRTQQEDSAVYLCASSISLPGELFFGEGSRLTVL.

J is TRBJ1-1 and V is TRBV27; D ambiguous. CDR3 size: 15 residues. The V end was cut by 0 bases, the J end by 5 bases, with 13 bases between. Germline V gene sequence: CDR1 MNHEY, CDR2 SMNVEV (reference sequence). The CDR3 loop reads CASSLSTGGDTEAFF. In DNA, the CDR3 is TGTGCCAGCAGTTTATCGACGGGCGGGGATACTGAAGCTTTCTTT.

The chain uses TRBV7-2 and TRBJ2-7; D is ambiguous. The CDR3 loop spans 11 amino acids. Germline values: CDR1 SGHTA, CDR2 FQGNSA. V gave up 4 bases and J gave up 2 bases, with 3 bases separating them. This CDR3 reads CASSSTYEQYF. The CDR3, as DNA: TGTGCCAGCAGCTCCACCTACGAGCAGTACTTC.

The chain carries TRBV28 and TRBJ2-1; D remains ambiguous. V lost 1 base and J 7 bases, leaving 11 bases between the germline ends. CDR3 size: 14 residues. Germline V gene sequence: CDR1 MDHEN, CDR2 SYDVKM. CDR3: CASSLSPAGNEQFF. The CDR3 coding sequence is TGTGCCAGCAGTTTATCTCCGGCCGGGAATGAGCAGTTCTTC.

The CDR3 coding sequence is TGCGCCAGCAGCACCTATCTAGCGGGGGCAGATACGCAGTATTTT. It is translated as CASSTYLAGADTQYF. This chain links TRBV5-1 with TRBJ2-3; 10 bases align to TRBD2. The CDR3 has 15 residues. The V and J ends lost 4 bases and 4 bases, in that order; junction bases with no gene match: 6. Per the germline V gene, CDR1 is SGHRS and CDR2 is YFSETQ.

This sequence joins TRBV19 and TRBJ2-1, with D tentatively TRBD1 (7 bases). Germline lookup yields CDR1 LNHDA and CDR2 SQIVND (reference sequence). The V gene lost 4 bases and the J gene lost 7 bases, with 14 bases spanning the gap. The length of the CDR3 is 14 residues. Here the CDR3 reads CASSTGGRGNEQFF. The CDR3 DNA reads TGTGCCAGTAGTACAGGGGGGAGAGGGAATGAGCAGTTCTTC.

The gene calls are TRBV7-7 and TRBJ2-3; 10 bases agree with TRBD2. Trimming took 3 bases from V and 1 from J; bases not matched to a gene: 1. The CDR3 covers 15 residues. Looked up from germline, CDR1 is SSHAT and CDR2 is FNYEAQ (reference sequence). The CDR3 region is CASSLGLARTDTQYF. The CDR3 DNA is TGTGCCAGCAGCTTGGGACTAGCGCGCACAGATACGCAGTATTTT.

V gene TRBV5-1 combines with J gene TRBJ2-1, with D tentatively TRBD1 (6 bases). Germline V gene sequence: CDR1 SGHRS, CDR2 YFSETQ. Deletions cut 5 bases from V and 4 bases from J, with 19 bases between. This CDR3 comprises 16 residues. CDR3 protein: CASSHTGTLKYNEQFF. CDR3 coding DNA: TGCGCCAGCAGTCATACCGGGACACTAAAGTACAATGAGCAGTTCTTC.

V is TRBV5-1 and J is TRBJ2-1; 11 nucleotides align to TRBD2. The V gene's germline CDR1 is SGHRS and CDR2 YFSETQ. V shed 1 base, J shed 5 bases, and the junction held 5 bases outside the gene matches. This CDR3 is 16 amino acids long. CDR3 in DNA: TGCGCCAGCAGCTTGAGACTAGCGGGGAATAACAATGAGCAGTTCTTC. It yields the protein CASSLRLAGNNNEQFF.

The chain combines TRBV19 with TRBJ2-6, with TRBD1 matching 8 bases. With V trimmed by 3 bases and J by 4 bases, 11 bases remained unmatched. CDR3 length: 18 residues. The germline V gene has CDR1 LNHDA and CDR2 SQIVND (reference sequence). The chain's CDR3 is CASSIRTGKSSGANVLTF. DNA for the CDR3: TGTGCCAGTAGTATCAGGACAGGGAAGTCTTCCGGGGCCAACGTCCTGACTTTC.

The chain links TRBV14 to TRBJ2-5; TRBD1 is a possible D gene (6 bases). CDR1 is SGHDN, CDR2 FVKESK, per germline. This CDR3 region has 16 residues. Trimming took 1 base from V and 2 from J, leaving 14 bases between them. This CDR3 is CASSQGRTDPQETQYF. The CDR3, as DNA: TGTGCCAGCAGCCAAGGTAGGACAGATCCGCAAGAGACCCAGTACTTC.

This clone was seen a few times. This rearrangement joins TRBV19 to TRBJ2-1; 7 nucleotides match TRBD2. This CDR3 spans 14 amino acids. The trim removed 3 bases at V and 4 bases at J, leaving 3 bases unmatched. Germline-derived CDR1 and CDR2 are LNHDA and SQIVND (reference sequence). The CDR3, as DNA: TGTGCCAGTAGTATGCGGGAGAGGTACAATGAGCAGTTCTTC. Translation: CASSMRERYNEQFF.

This clone came up a few times. The rearrangement links TRBV6-1 to TRBJ2-1; TRBD2 matches 8 bases. CDR1 is MNHNS and CDR2 is SASEGT in the germline V gene. The CDR3 is made up of 15 amino acids. The V and J ends lost 5 bases and 8 bases, in that order; junction bases with no gene match: 11. The CDR3 protein is CASSSGTRTFHEQFF. Here the CDR3 DNA reads TGTGCCAGCAGTTCCGGGACTAGAACGTTCCATGAGCAGTTCTTC.

On this clone: One end of the junction varies from germline; a read error may be responsible. The chain links TRBV6-5 to TRBJ2-3; 7 bases line up with TRBD2. The CDR3 contains 15 residues. Germline loops: CDR1 MNHEY, CDR2 SVGAGI. CDR3 loop: CASSYSGGSKDTQYF. CDR3 nucleotides: TGTGCCAGCAGTTACTCGGGCGGGAGCAAAGATACGCAGTATTTT.

The chain is built from TRBV25-1 and TRBJ1-5, with 7 bases fitting TRBD1. CDR1 and CDR2 from the germline V gene are MGHDK and SYGVNS. Unmatched junction bases numbered 11, after V lost 4 bases and J lost 2 bases. This CDR3 comprises 17 residues. The CDR3 DNA follows: TGTGCCAGCAGTGCCGAGATGGAGACAGGGCGCAATCAGCCCCAGCATTTT. Encoded protein: CASSAEMETGRNQPQHF.

The chain carries TRBV28 and TRBJ2-7; TRBD2 aligns across 14 bases. V shed 3 bases, J shed 5 bases, and the junction held 9 bases outside the gene matches. Germline V lookup: CDR1 MDHEN, CDR2 SYDVKM. The CDR3 totals 17 residues. CDR3 nucleotide sequence: TGTGCCAGCAGTTTGACCGGGACTAGCGGGAGTGGCCACGAGCAGTACTTC. This gives the protein CASSLTGTSGSGHEQYF.

V gene TRBV21-1 combines with J gene TRBJ2-7; the table's D call, TRBD2, has no DNA check behind it. TRBV21-1 is classified as a pseudogene. The CDR3 covers 12 residues. Here the CDR3 reads CATPSYSYEQYF. CDR3 DNA sequence: TGTGCCACCCCTAGTTACTCCTACGAGCAGTACTTC.